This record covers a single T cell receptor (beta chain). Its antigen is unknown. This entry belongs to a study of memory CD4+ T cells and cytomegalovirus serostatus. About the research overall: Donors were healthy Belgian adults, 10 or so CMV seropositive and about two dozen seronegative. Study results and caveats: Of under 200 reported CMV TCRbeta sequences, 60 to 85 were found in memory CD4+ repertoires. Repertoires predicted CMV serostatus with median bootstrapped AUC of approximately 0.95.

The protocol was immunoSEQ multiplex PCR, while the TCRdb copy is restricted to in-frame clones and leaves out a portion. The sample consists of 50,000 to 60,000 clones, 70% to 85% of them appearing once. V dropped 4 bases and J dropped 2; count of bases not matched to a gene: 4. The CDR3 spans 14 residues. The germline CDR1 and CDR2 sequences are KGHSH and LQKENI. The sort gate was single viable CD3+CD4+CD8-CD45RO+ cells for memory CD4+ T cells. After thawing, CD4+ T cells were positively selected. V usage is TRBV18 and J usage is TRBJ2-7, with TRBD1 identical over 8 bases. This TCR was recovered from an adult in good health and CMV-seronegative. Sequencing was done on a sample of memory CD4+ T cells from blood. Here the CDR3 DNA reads TGTGCCAGCTCACTCGGCAGGGGGCCCTACGAGCAGTACTTC. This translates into CASSLGRGPYEQYF. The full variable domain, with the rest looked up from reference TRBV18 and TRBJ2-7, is NAGVMQNPRHLVRRRGQEARLRCSPMKGHSHVYWYRQLPEEGLKFMVYLQKENIIDESGMPKERFSAEFPKEGPSILRIQQVVRGDSAAYFCASSLGRGPYEQYFGPGTRLTVT.